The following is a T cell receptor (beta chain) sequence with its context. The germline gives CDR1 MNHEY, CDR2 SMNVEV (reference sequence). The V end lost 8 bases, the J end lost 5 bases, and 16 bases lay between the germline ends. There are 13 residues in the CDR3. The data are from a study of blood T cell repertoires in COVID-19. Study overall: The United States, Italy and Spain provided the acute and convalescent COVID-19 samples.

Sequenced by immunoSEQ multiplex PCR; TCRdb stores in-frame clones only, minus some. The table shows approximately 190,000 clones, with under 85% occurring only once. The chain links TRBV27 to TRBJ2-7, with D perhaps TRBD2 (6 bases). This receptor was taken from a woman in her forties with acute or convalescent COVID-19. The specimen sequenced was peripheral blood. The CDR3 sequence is CASLGREANEQYF. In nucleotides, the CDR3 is TGTGCCAGCCTCGGCAGGGAGGCAAACGAGCAGTACTTC.